These T cell receptor beta chains were read from a single sample in a study of cytomegalovirus exposure and HLA in healthy donors. The data were produced by immunoSEQ multiplex PCR, yet TCRdb's version contains in-frame clones alone and is incomplete. The sample lists about 75,000 clones, roughly 84% seen once, with approximately 17% in the top ten. Sequencing used PBMCs. These receptors all stem from a man between 70 and 80 years old in good health and CMV-seropositive. Both conserved end residues are part of each CDR3. A D gene is named only where the DNA matches it firmly. Clone size is stated in some rows and not others, as once, few, many or a class when expanded.

v_gene: TRBV6-5
d_gene: -
abundance: -
j_gene: TRBJ1-6
CDR3nt: TGTGCCAGCAGTCCCCCGGGGTACCCCCTCCACTTT
CDR3aa: CASSPPGYPLHF

v_gene: TRBV18
d_gene: -
abundance: -
j_gene: TRBJ1-1
CDR3nt: TGTGCCAGCTCACCACCGGGCATTATAAACACTGAAGCTTTCTTT
CDR3aa: CASSPPGIINTEAFF

v_gene: TRBV10-3
d_gene: TRBD1
abundance: -
j_gene: TRBJ1-1
CDR3nt: TGTGCCATCAGCGACAGGGAGTATACTGAAGCTTTCTTT
CDR3aa: CAISDREYTEAFF

v_gene: TRBV7-9
d_gene: TRBD1
abundance: -
j_gene: TRBJ2-7
CDR3nt: TGTGCCAGCACTCGGGACAGGGATACCTACGAGCAGTACTTC
CDR3aa: CASTRDRDTYEQYF

v_gene: TRBV5-1
d_gene: TRBD1
abundance: -
j_gene: TRBJ2-7
CDR3nt: TGCGCCAGCAGTTCGACAGGGATCCTCTACGAGCAGTACTTC
CDR3aa: CASSSTGILYEQYF

v_gene: TRBV9
d_gene: TRBD2
abundance: once
j_gene: TRBJ2-1
CDR3nt: TGTGCCAGCAATAAGCGGGGGGGTGATACACATGAGCAGTTCTTC
CDR3aa: CASNKRGGDTHEQFF

v_gene: TRBV6-5
d_gene: -
abundance: few
j_gene: TRBJ2-3
CDR3nt: TGTGCCAGCAGTTACTCGTGGAGGGCCCCAGATACGCAGTATTTT
CDR3aa: CASSYSWRAPDTQYF

v_gene: TRBV5-1
d_gene: -
abundance: -
j_gene: TRBJ2-7
CDR3nt: TGCGCCAGCAGCTTGGGAGGAGGGAGGATCTACGAGCAGTACTTC
CDR3aa: CASSLGGGRIYEQYF

v_gene: TRBV27
d_gene: -
abundance: -
j_gene: TRBJ2-1
CDR3nt: TGTGCCAGACGGGGACTCCTCTACAATGAGCAGTTCTTC
CDR3aa: CARRGLLYNEQFF

v_gene: TRBV2
d_gene: TRBD1
abundance: -
j_gene: TRBJ1-5
CDR3nt: TGTGCCAGCAGGAGGGACAGCCCTTCGAATCAGCCCCAGCATTTT
CDR3aa: CASRRDSPSNQPQHF

v_gene: TRBV10-3
d_gene: -
abundance: -
j_gene: TRBJ1-1
CDR3nt: TGTGCCATCTCCGGGACACTAAACACTGAAGCTTTCTTT
CDR3aa: CAISGTLNTEAFF

v_gene: TRBV28
d_gene: -
abundance: -
j_gene: TRBJ2-2
CDR3nt: TGTGCCACCCTCGGGGGTATCGGGGAGCTGTTTTTT
CDR3aa: CATLGGIGELFF

v_gene: TRBV4-2
d_gene: -
abundance: -
j_gene: TRBJ2-1
CDR3nt: TGTGCCAGCAGCCAAGTCGCAGTATTCGATGAGCAGTTCTTC
CDR3aa: CASSQVAVFDEQFF

v_gene: TRBV7-2
d_gene: -
abundance: -
j_gene: TRBJ2-1
CDR3nt: TGTGCCAGCAGCTTAGCGGGACACGGGATGGGGGAGCAGTTCTTC
CDR3aa: CASSLAGHGMGEQFF

v_gene: TRBV28
d_gene: TRBD1
abundance: -
j_gene: TRBJ2-7
CDR3nt: TGTGCCAGCAGTCTAGGGGCTAAGACAGGGCCAGAGTACTTC
CDR3aa: CASSLGAKTGPEYF

v_gene: TRBV5-1
d_gene: TRBD1
abundance: -
j_gene: TRBJ1-5
CDR3nt: TGCGCCAGCAGCTTCGAAGGGGGCCCCAATCAGCCCCAGCATTTT
CDR3aa: CASSFEGGPNQPQHF

v_gene: TRBV7-2
d_gene: -
abundance: -
j_gene: TRBJ1-2
CDR3nt: TGTGCCAGCACACCCGGGCAGGGGCCTAACTATGGCTACACCTTC
CDR3aa: CASTPGQGPNYGYTF

v_gene: TRBV5-1
d_gene: -
abundance: -
j_gene: TRBJ2-5
CDR3nt: TGCGCCAGCAGCTTGGTGGAGGGGCTAGAGACCCAGTACTTC
CDR3aa: CASSLVEGLETQYF

v_gene: TRBV6-5
d_gene: TRBD2
abundance: once
j_gene: TRBJ2-7
CDR3nt: TGTGCCAGCACACAGACTAGCGGGCCTTACGAGCAGTACTTC
CDR3aa: CASTQTSGPYEQYF

v_gene: TRBV14
d_gene: TRBD2
abundance: -
j_gene: TRBJ2-7
CDR3nt: TGTGCCAGCAGCCAAGAACAGGTTTTAACTAGCGGGACCTACGAGCAGTACTTC
CDR3aa: CASSQEQVLTSGTYEQYF

v_gene: TRBV10-3
d_gene: -
abundance: -
j_gene: TRBJ1-6
CDR3nt: TGTGCCATCAGTGGAATAGGGGAAGTCGGATCACCCCTCCACTTT
CDR3aa: CAISGIGEVGSPLHF

v_gene: TRBV5-1
d_gene: TRBD1
abundance: -
j_gene: TRBJ1-2
CDR3nt: TGCGCCAGCAGCCTCGATGGGGACAGCCATACGGGCTACACCTTC
CDR3aa: CASSLDGDSHTGYTF

v_gene: TRBV5-1
d_gene: TRBD1
abundance: once
j_gene: TRBJ2-7
CDR3nt: TGCGCCAGCAGCCCCTTGGGACAGGGGACCTCCTACGAGCAGTACTTC
CDR3aa: CASSPLGQGTSYEQYF

v_gene: TRBV7-9
d_gene: TRBD2
abundance: -
j_gene: TRBJ2-5
CDR3nt: TGTGCCAGCAGCTGGGGGCGGGGGGGCCCGGGGACCCAGTACTTC
CDR3aa: CASSWGRGGPGTQYF

v_gene: TRBV6-4
d_gene: TRBD1
abundance: few
j_gene: TRBJ1-1
CDR3nt: TGTGCCAGCAGTGAAGGGGGCGGCACTGAAGCTTTCTTT
CDR3aa: CASSEGGGTEAFF

v_gene: TRBV7-8
d_gene: -
abundance: -
j_gene: TRBJ2-3
CDR3nt: TGTGCCAGCAGCCGCGGCACAGATACGCAGTATTTT
CDR3aa: CASSRGTDTQYF

v_gene: TRBV5-1
d_gene: TRBD1
abundance: -
j_gene: TRBJ2-7
CDR3nt: TGCGCCAGCAGTAGGGACAGGGGCGTCGAGCAGTACTTC
CDR3aa: CASSRDRGVEQYF

v_gene: TRBV5-1
d_gene: TRBD2
abundance: -
j_gene: TRBJ2-7
CDR3nt: TGCGCCAGCAGCTTGGTAAGCGGGAGCTCCTACGAGCAGTACTTC
CDR3aa: CASSLVSGSSYEQYF

v_gene: TRBV5-4
d_gene: -
abundance: -
j_gene: TRBJ1-1
CDR3nt: TGTGCCAGCAGCTTGTGGACGGGGGGGAACACTGAAGCTTTCTTT
CDR3aa: CASSLWTGGNTEAFF

v_gene: TRBV6-1
d_gene: TRBD1
abundance: -
j_gene: TRBJ1-4
CDR3nt: TGTGCCAGCACCGGGACAGCGAATGAAAAACTGTTTTTT
CDR3aa: CASTGTANEKLFF

v_gene: TRBV2
d_gene: TRBD1
abundance: few
j_gene: TRBJ1-5
CDR3nt: TGTGCCAGCAGGAGCCTGGGGACAGGGAATCAGCCCCAGCATTTT
CDR3aa: CASRSLGTGNQPQHF

v_gene: TRBV10-1
d_gene: TRBD1
abundance: -
j_gene: TRBJ2-3
CDR3nt: TGCGCCAGCAGTACGGGGACAGGGTCATCAATAGATACGCAGTATTTT
CDR3aa: CASSTGTGSSIDTQYF

v_gene: TRBV28
d_gene: TRBD2
abundance: -
j_gene: TRBJ2-1
CDR3nt: TGTGCCAGCAGCGCAGCGGGAGGGCGCAATGAGCAGTTCTTC
CDR3aa: CASSAAGGRNEQFF

v_gene: TRBV6-6
d_gene: -
abundance: -
j_gene: TRBJ1-2
CDR3nt: TGTGCCAGCAATGCGGGGGCCTATGGCTACACCTTC
CDR3aa: CASNAGAYGYTF

v_gene: TRBV29-1
d_gene: -
abundance: once
j_gene: TRBJ2-7
CDR3nt: TGCAGCGTTGAAGTGTCGGGTGACGAGCAGTACTTC
CDR3aa: CSVEVSGDEQYF

v_gene: TRBV28
d_gene: -
abundance: once
j_gene: TRBJ1-1
CDR3nt: TGTGCCAGCACCCCAGTTTCGGGAATCACTGAAGCTTTCTTT
CDR3aa: CASTPVSGITEAFF

v_gene: TRBV27
d_gene: TRBD1
abundance: -
j_gene: TRBJ1-4
CDR3nt: TGTGCCAGCAGTCCAGACAGGGGGCGCGGAAAACTGTTTTTT
CDR3aa: CASSPDRGRGKLFF

v_gene: TRBV10-3
d_gene: -
abundance: -
j_gene: TRBJ1-2
CDR3nt: TGTGCCATCAGTGAGACAGGACCAAACTATGGCTACACCTTC
CDR3aa: CAISETGPNYGYTF

v_gene: TRBV9
d_gene: -
abundance: few
j_gene: TRBJ1-1
CDR3nt: TGTGCCAGCAGCGTAGACGCGGGGTCTGAAGCTTTCTTT
CDR3aa: CASSVDAGSEAFF

v_gene: TRBV5-1
d_gene: TRBD1
abundance: few
j_gene: TRBJ1-2
CDR3nt: TGCGCCAGCAGCTTGTACGAGGGGGCCGGGAACTATGGCTACACCTTC
CDR3aa: CASSLYEGAGNYGYTF